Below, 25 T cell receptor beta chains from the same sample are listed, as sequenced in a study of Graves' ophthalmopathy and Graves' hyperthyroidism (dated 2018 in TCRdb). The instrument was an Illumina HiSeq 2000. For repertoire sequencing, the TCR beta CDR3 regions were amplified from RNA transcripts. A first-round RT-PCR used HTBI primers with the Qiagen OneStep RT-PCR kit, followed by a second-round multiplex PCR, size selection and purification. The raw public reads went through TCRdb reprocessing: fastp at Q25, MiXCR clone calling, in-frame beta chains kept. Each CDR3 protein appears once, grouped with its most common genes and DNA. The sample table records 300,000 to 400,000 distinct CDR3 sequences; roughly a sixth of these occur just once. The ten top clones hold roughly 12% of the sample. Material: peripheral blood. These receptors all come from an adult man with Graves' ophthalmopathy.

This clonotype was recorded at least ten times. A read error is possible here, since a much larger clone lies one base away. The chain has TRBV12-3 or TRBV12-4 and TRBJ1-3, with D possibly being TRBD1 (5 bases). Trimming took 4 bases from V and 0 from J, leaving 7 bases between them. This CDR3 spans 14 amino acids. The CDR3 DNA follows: TGTGCCAGCAGTTCCAGGGCCTCTGGAAACACCATATATTTT. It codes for CASSSRASGNTIYF.

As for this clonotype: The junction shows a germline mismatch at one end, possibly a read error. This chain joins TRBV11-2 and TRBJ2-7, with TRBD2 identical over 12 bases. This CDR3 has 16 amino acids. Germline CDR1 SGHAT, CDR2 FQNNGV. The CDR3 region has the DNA TGTGCCAGCAGCTTAGAGGCTAGCGGGAGGGATTACGAGCAGTGCTTC. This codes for CASSLEASGRDYEQCF. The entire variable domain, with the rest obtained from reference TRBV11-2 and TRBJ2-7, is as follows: EAGVAQSPRYKIIEKRQSVAFWCNPISGHATLYWYQQILGQGPKLLIQFQNNGVVDDSQLPKDRFSAERLKGVDSTLKIQPAKLEDSAVYLCASSLEASGRDYEQCFGPGTRLTVT.

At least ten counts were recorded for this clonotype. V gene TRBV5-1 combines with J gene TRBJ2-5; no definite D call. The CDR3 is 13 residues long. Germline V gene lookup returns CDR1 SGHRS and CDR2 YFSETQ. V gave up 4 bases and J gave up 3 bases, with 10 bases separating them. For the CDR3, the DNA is TGCGCCAGCAGCATGTTCAGAGAAGAGACCCAGTACTTC. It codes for CASSMFREETQYF.

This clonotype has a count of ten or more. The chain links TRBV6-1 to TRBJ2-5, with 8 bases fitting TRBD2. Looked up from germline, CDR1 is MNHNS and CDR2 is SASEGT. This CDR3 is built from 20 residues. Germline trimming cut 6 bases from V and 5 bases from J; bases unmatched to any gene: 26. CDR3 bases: TGTGCCAGCAGGAAGATCGGCCCTGGGGGTTGGGGCGGGAGGCCTGAGACCCAGTACTTC. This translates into CASRKIGPGGWGGRPETQYF.

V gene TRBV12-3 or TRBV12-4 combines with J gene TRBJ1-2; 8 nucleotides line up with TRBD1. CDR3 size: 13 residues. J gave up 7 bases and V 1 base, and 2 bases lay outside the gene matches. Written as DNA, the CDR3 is TGTGCCAGCAGTTTAGGGACAGGGCTTGGCTACACCTTC. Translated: CASSLGTGLGYTF.

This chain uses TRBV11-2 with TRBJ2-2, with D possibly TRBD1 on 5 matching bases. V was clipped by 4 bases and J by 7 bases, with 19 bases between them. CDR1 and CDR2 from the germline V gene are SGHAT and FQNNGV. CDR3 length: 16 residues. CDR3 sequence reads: CASSWTPAPLNGELFF. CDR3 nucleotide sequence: TGTGCCAGCAGCTGGACACCCGCTCCACTAAACGGGGAGCTGTTTTTT.

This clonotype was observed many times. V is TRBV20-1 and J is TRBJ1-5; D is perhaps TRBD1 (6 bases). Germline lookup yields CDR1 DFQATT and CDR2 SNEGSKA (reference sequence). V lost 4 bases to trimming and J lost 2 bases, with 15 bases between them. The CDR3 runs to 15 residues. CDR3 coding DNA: TGCAGTGCTATCCGGACAGCCGGGGGCAATCAGCCCCAGCATTTT. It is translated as CSAIRTAGGNQPQHF.

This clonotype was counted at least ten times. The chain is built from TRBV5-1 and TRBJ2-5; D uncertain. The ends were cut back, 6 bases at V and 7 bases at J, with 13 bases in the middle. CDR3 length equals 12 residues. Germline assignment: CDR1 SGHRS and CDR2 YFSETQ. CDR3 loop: CASTVDFGTQYF. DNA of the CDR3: TGCGCCAGCACGGTAGATTTCGGGACCCAGTACTTC.

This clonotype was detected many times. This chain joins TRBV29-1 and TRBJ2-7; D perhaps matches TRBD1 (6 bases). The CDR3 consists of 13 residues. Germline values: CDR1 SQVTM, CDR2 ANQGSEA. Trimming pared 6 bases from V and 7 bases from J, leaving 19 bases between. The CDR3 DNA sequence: TGCAGCGTAGAGATTGGACAGACGCTAGAGCAGTACTTC. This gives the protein CSVEIGQTLEQYF.

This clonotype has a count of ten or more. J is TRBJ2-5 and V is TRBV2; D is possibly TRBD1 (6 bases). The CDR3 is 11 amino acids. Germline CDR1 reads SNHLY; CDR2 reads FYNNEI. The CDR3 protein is CGSQGSGTQYF. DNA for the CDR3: TGTGGCTCGCAGGGGTCGGGGACCCAGTACTTC.

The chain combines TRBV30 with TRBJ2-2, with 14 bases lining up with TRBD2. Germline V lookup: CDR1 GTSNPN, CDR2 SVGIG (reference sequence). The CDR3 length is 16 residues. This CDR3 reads CAFLSWGLAGAGELFF. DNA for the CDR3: TGTGCTTTTCTCTCATGGGGACTAGCGGGAGCCGGGGAGCTGTTTTTT.

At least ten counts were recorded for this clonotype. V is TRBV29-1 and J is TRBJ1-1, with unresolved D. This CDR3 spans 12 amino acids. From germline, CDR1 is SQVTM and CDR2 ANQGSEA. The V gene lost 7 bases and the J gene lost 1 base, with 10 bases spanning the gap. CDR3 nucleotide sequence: TGCAGCGCCCATGGACGGAACACTGAAGCTTTCTTT. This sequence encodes CSAHGRNTEAFF.

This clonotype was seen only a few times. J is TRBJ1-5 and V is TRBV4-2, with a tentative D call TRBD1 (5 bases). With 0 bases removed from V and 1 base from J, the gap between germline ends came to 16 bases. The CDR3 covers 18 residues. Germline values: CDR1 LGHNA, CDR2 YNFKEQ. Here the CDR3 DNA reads TGTGCCAGCAGCCAAGATTGGGGGGGGAAGAACAGCAATCAGCCCCAGCATTTT. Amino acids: CASSQDWGGKNSNQPQHF.

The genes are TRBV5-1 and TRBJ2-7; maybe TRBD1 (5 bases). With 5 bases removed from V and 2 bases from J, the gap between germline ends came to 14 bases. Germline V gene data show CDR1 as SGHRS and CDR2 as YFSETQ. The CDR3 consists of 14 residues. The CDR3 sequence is CASRKQVTAYEQYF. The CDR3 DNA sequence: TGCGCCAGCAGAAAACAGGTCACAGCCTACGAGCAGTACTTC.

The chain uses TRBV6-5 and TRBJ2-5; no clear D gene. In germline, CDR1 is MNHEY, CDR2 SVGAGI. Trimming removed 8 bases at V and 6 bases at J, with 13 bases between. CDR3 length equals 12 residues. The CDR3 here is CASRSVGKTQYF. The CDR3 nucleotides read TGTGCCAGCCGTTCTGTGGGGAAGACCCAGTACTTC.

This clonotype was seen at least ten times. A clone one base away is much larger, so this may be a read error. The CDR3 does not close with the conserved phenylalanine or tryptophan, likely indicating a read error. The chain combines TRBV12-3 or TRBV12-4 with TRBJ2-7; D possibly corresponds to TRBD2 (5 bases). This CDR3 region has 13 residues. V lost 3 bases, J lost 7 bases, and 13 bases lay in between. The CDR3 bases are TGTGCCAGCAGTTTGTTAAGTGGGGAGGAGCAGTACCTC. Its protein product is CASSLLSGEEQYL.

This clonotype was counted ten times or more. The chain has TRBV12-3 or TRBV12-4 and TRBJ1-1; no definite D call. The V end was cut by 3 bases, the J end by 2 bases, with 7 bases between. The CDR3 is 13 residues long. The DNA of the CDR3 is TGTGCCAGCAGTTTGCGCCCAAACACTGAAGCTTTCTTT. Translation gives CASSLRPNTEAFF.

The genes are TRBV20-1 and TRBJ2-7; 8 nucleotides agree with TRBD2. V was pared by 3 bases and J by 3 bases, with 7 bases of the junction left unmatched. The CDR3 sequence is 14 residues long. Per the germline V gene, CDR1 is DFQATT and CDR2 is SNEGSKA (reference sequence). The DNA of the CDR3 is TGCAGTGCTAGCGGGGGGGTAGGGGGCTACGAGCAGTACTTC. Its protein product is CSASGGVGGYEQYF.

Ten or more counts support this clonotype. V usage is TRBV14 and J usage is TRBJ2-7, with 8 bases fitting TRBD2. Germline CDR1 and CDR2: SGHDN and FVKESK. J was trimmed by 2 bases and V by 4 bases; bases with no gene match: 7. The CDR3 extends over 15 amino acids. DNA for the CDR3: TGTGCCAGCAGCCGCGGTAGCGGGAAAGCCTACGAGCAGTACTTC. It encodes CASSRGSGKAYEQYF.

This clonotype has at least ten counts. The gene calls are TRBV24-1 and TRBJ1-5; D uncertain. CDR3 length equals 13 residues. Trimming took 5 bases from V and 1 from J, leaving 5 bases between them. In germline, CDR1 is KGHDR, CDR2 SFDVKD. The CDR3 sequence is CATSAWSNQPQHF. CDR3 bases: TGTGCCACCAGTGCGTGGAGCAATCAGCCCCAGCATTTT.

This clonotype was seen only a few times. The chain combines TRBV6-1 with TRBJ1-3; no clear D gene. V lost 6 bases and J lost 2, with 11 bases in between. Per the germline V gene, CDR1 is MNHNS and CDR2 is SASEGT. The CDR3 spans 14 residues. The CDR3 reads CASRPTWAGNTIYF. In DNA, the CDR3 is TGTGCCAGCAGACCCACATGGGCTGGAAACACCATATATTTT.

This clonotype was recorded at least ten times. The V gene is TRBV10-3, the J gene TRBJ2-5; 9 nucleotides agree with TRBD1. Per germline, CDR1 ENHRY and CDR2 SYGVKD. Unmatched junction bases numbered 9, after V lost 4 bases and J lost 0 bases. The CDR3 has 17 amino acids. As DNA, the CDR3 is TGTGCCATCAGTGCTAGCGCGGGACAGGGCTACCAAGAGACCCAGTACTTC. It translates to CAISASAGQGYQETQYF.

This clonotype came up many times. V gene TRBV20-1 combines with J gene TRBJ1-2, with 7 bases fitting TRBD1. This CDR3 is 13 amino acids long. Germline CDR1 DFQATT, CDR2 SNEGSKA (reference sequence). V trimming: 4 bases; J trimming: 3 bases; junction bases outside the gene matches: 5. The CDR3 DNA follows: TGCAGTGCTACGAGACAGGGCGACTATGGCTACACCTTC. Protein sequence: CSATRQGDYGYTF.

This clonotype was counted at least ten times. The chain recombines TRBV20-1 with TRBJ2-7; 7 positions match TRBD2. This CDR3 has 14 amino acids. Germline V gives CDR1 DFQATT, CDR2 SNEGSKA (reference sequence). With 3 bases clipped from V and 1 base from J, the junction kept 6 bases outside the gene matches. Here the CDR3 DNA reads TGCAGTGCTAGTTTGTCGGGACTATCCTACGAGCAGTACTTC. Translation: CSASLSGLSYEQYF.

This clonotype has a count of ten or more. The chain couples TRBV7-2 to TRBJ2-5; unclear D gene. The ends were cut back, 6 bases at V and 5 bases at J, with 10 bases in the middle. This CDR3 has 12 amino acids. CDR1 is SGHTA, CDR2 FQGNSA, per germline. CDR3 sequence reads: CASSPLPETQYF. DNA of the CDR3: TGTGCCAGCAGTCCTCTTCCCGAGACCCAGTACTTC.